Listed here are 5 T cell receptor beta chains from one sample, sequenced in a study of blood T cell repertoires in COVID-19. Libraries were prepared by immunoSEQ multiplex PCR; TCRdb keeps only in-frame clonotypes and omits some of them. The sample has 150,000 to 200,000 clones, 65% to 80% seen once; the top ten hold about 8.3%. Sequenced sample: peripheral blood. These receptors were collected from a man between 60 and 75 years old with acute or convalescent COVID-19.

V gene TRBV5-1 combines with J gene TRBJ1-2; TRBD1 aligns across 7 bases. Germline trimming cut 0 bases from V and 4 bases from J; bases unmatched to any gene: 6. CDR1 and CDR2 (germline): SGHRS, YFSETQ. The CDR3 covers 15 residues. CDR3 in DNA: TGCGCCAGCAGCTTGGCCCGGGGACAGAGCTATGGCTACACCTTC. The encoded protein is CASSLARGQSYGYTF.

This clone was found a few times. Here the CDR3 reads CASSMGQGALGQPQHF. The CDR3 DNA follows: TGTGCCAGTAGTATGGGTCAGGGGGCCCTCGGGCAGCCCCAGCATTTT. This chain links TRBV19 with TRBJ1-5, with 8 bases fitting TRBD1. The length of the CDR3 is 16 residues. After removal of 3 bases from V and 7 bases from J, the junction contained 11 bases not matched to a gene. Germline V gene sequence: CDR1 LNHDA, CDR2 SQIVND (reference sequence).

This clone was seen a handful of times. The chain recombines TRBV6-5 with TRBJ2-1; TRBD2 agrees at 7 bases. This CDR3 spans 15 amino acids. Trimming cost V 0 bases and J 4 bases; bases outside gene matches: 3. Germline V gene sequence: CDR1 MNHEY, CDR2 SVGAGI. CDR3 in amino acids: CASSYSIGGYNEQFF. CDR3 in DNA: TGTGCCAGCAGTTACTCGATCGGGGGGTACAATGAGCAGTTCTTC.

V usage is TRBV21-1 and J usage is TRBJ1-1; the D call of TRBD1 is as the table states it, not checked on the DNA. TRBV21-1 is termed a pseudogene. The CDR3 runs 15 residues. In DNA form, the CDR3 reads TGTGCCAGCGGATCCGAAGACAACGAGAAAACTGAAGCTTTCTTT. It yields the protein CASGSEDNEKTEAFF.

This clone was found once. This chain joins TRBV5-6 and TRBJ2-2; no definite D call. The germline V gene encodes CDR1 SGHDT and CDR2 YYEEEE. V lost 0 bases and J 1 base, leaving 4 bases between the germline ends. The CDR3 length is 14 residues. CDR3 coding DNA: TGTGCCAGCAGCTTGGATATGAACACCGGGGAGCTGTTTTTT. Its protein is CASSLDMNTGELFF. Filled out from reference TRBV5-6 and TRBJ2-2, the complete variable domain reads DAGVTQSPTHLIKTRGQQVTLRCSPKSGHDTVSWYQQALGQGPQFIFQYYEEEERQRGNFPDRFSGHQFPNYSSELNVNALLLGDSALYLCASSLDMNTGELFFGEGSRLTVL.